This T cell receptor beta chain was retrieved from a study of T cell clonality in common variable immunodeficiency. This clone was recorded a few times. Sequencing used immunoSEQ multiplex PCR; TCRdb keeps in-frame clones, though not all of them. The sample lists approximately 45,000 clones, none appearing once, the ten largest making up 2% to 2.5%. Sequenced material: peripheral blood mononuclear cells. This TCR derives from a person aged 18-70 years in good health.

CDR3 in amino acids: CASSSMGSGGATDTQYF. CDR3 DNA, as far as it was read: TGTGCCAGCAGCTCTATGGGAAGCGGGGGGGCAACAGATACG. This chain connects TRBV7-3 to TRBJ2-3; 10 bases are a match to TRBD2. The read stops 3 residues short of the end of the CDR3; the missing end is completed from the germline J gene. This CDR3 contains 17 residues. V lost 4 bases and J lost 3; bases outside the gene matches: 10. CDR1 and CDR2 from the germline V gene are SGHTA and FQGTGA.